The 15 T cell receptor beta chains listed next were all sequenced from one sample in a study of brain T cells in children with intractable seizures. Clones were read by immunoSEQ multiplex PCR, and TCRdb kept only the in-frame ones, dropping some. The data show about 320,000 clones, 93% seen once. Time point noted: blood from clinic visit 5 months post-surgery; TSC patient then seizure free. The source material was peripheral blood, sampled 5 to 6 months after surgery. Every receptor here comes from a boy younger than two with tuberous sclerosis and intractable seizures.

The rearrangement joins TRBV5-1 to TRBJ1-1, with a tentative D call TRBD1 (5 bases). The V gene lost 3 bases and the J gene lost 6 bases, with 18 bases spanning the gap. This CDR3 spans 15 amino acids. Looked up from germline, CDR1 is SGHRS and CDR2 is YFSETQ. The CDR3 region has the DNA TGCGCCAGCAGCTGGCAGGGCGGAAAAAATTCTGAAGCTTTCTTT. Translation gives CASSWQGGKNSEAFF. Looking up the rest from reference TRBV5-1 and TRBJ1-1 gives the full variable domain: KAGVTQTPRYLIKTRGQQVTLSCSPISGHRSVSWYQQTPGQGLQFLFEYFSETQRNKGNFPGRFSGRQFSNSRSEMNVSTLELGDSALYLCASSWQGGKNSEAFFGQGTRLTVV.

This rearrangement joins TRBV2 to TRBJ1-2, with 8 positions matching TRBD1. With 9 bases clipped from V and 4 bases from J, the junction kept 7 bases outside the gene matches. Per the germline V gene, CDR1 is SNHLY and CDR2 is FYNNEI. The CDR3 contains 13 residues. CDR3 sequence (DNA): TGTGCCAGGTGGACAGGGCTGGGCTATGGCTACACCTTC. Encoded protein: CARWTGLGYGYTF.

This rearrangement joins TRBV2 to TRBJ1-1, with a possible D match to TRBD1 (5 bases). V lost 2 bases and J 2 bases, leaving 15 bases between the germline ends. Looked up from germline, CDR1 is SNHLY and CDR2 is FYNNEI. This CDR3 has 16 residues. The CDR3 sequence: CASSESGAVLNTEAFF. The CDR3 DNA reads TGTGCCAGCAGTGAATCTGGGGCAGTACTTAACACTGAAGCTTTCTTT. Full variable domain (outside the CDR3, taken from reference TRBV2 and TRBJ1-1): EPEVTQTPSHQVTQMGQEVILRCVPISNHLYFYWYRQILGQKVEFLVSFYNNEISEKSEIFDDQFSVERPDGSNFTLKIRSTKLEDSAMYFCASSESGAVLNTEAFFGQGTRLTVV.

This chain links TRBV14 with TRBJ2-1; 9 nucleotides align to TRBD2. This CDR3 has 19 residues. Germline loops: CDR1 SGHDN, CDR2 FVKESK. V trimming: 1 base; J trimming: 5 bases; junction bases outside the gene matches: 15. The CDR3 DNA is TGTGCCAGCAGCCAAGGGAGTCTCGCGGGGGGGTTCTCGAACAATGAGCAGTTCTTC. This codes for CASSQGSLAGGFSNNEQFF.

This clone showed up just once. This chain links TRBV7-3 with TRBJ2-1; maybe TRBD1 (5 bases). CDR3 size: 13 residues. Per the germline V gene, CDR1 is SGHTA and CDR2 is FQGTGA. Trimming removed 2 bases at V and 10 bases at J, with 12 bases between. CDR3 sequence (DNA): TGTGCCAGCAGCTTATTAGGGGCCGGGGAGCAGTTCTTC. This gives the protein CASSLLGAGEQFF. Supplemented by reference TRBV7-3 and TRBJ2-1, the full variable domain reads GAGVSQTPSNKVTEKGKYVELRCDPISGHTALYWYRQSLGQGPEFLIYFQGTGAADDSGLPNDRFFAVRPEGSVSTLKIQRTERGDSAVYLCASSLLGAGEQFFGPGTRLTVL.

This clone was seen just once. This sequence joins TRBV20-1 and TRBJ1-2; D is unresolved. V shed 7 bases and J shed 8 bases, with 11 bases lying between them. The CDR3 sequence is 10 residues long. Germline V gives CDR1 DFQATT, CDR2 SNEGSKA (reference sequence). The CDR3 sequence is CSERVGGYTF. The CDR3 DNA reads as TGCAGTGAACGAGTGGGGGGCTACACCTTC.

The J gene is TRBJ1-1, the V gene TRBV28; 8 bases line up with TRBD1. The germline V gene encodes CDR1 MDHEN and CDR2 SYDVKM. The CDR3 spans 14 residues. Losses at the gene ends were 8 bases for V and 5 bases for J; bases not matched to a gene: 10. DNA of the CDR3: TGTGCCAGCGGGGAACAGGGGGGGAGGACTGAAGCTTTCTTT. Amino acids: CASGEQGGRTEAFF.

The V gene is TRBV13, the J gene TRBJ1-2; TRBD1 agrees at 11 bases. From germline, CDR1 is PRHDT and CDR2 FYEKMQ (reference sequence). CDR3 length: 14 residues. Germline trimming cut 5 bases from V and 8 bases from J; bases unmatched to any gene: 7. CDR3 sequence (DNA): TGTGCCAGCAGCGGACCCGGGACAGGGGGAGGCTACACCTTC. Its protein product is CASSGPGTGGGYTF.

This chain uses TRBV18 with TRBJ2-2; 7 bases are shared with TRBD1. Trimming cost V 6 bases and J 1 base; bases outside gene matches: 5. CDR1 and CDR2 from the germline V gene are KGHSH and LQKENI. The CDR3 runs 15 residues. CDR3 amino acids: CASSRGQVNTGELFF. In DNA form, the CDR3 reads TGTGCCAGCTCCCGCGGACAGGTGAACACCGGGGAGCTGTTTTTT.

This clone was detected only once. This sequence joins TRBV2 and TRBJ2-7, with D unresolved. V lost 6 bases and J 5 bases, leaving 5 bases between the germline ends. There are 10 residues in the CDR3. Germline CDR1 is SNHLY and CDR2 is FYNNEI. The CDR3 DNA follows: TGTGCCAGCAGCGCAAACGAGCAGTACTTC. Translation gives CASSANEQYF.

As to this clone: Distinct nucleotide sequences in the sample also encode this CDR3. This chain joins TRBV19 and TRBJ2-7; TRBD1 is a possible D gene (6 bases). This CDR3 is built from 14 residues. The ends were cut back, 0 bases at V and 0 bases at J, with 6 bases in the middle. Germline CDR1 is LNHDA and CDR2 is SQIVND (reference sequence). The CDR3 DNA reads as TGTGCCAGTAGTATAGACAGGGGCTCCTACGAGCAGTACTTC. Protein product: CASSIDRGSYEQYF.

The table lists this clone with a count of one. This CDR3 reads CASSLGGQTYNEQFF. Here the CDR3 DNA reads TGTGCCAGCAGCTTAGGGGGACAGACCTACAATGAGCAGTTCTTC. This chain links TRBV11-2 with TRBJ2-1; 7 bases are a match to TRBD1. The CDR3 has 15 amino acids. Germline assignment: CDR1 SGHAT and CDR2 FQNNGV. With V trimmed by 1 base and J by 2 bases, 2 bases remained unmatched.

This chain links TRBV5-3 with TRBJ1-1; no clear D gene. TRBV5-3 is recorded as an ORF, its role being uncertain. The V end lost 0 bases, the J end lost 5 bases, and 5 bases lay between the germline ends. This CDR3 region has 12 residues. CDR3 in DNA: TGTGCCAGAAGCTTGGTCCCTACTGAAGCTTTCTTT. It yields the protein CARSLVPTEAFF.

The rearrangement joins TRBV19 to TRBJ1-2; D is undetermined. Looked up from germline, CDR1 is LNHDA and CDR2 is SQIVND (reference sequence). The CDR3 spans 18 residues. The V end lost 0 bases, the J end lost 0 bases, and 17 bases lay between the germline ends. In nucleotides, the CDR3 is TGTGCCAGTAGTATAGATTCAGTTAACCGGGCTCCTAACTATGGCTACACCTTC. This translates into CASSIDSVNRAPNYGYTF.

The rearrangement uses TRBV6-4 and TRBJ2-1, with 8 bases lining up with TRBD2. The germline V gene has CDR1 MRHNA and CDR2 SNTAGT. This CDR3 has 14 amino acids. The V segment lost 5 bases and the J segment 7 bases; nucleotides outside the gene matches: 7. The CDR3 protein is CASSYGRAGNEQFF. CDR3 DNA: TGTGCCAGCAGTTACGGGAGGGCCGGGAATGAGCAGTTCTTC.